This T cell receptor (beta chain) is from a study of cytomegalovirus exposure and HLA in healthy donors. Germline loops: CDR1 SGHAT, CDR2 FQNNGV. The CDR3 spans 13 residues. Trimming took 1 base from V and 7 from J, leaving 8 bases between them. The PCR was carried out with 60 Vbeta primers and 13 Jbeta primers. Sequencing used immunoSEQ multiplex PCR; TCRdb keeps in-frame clones, though not all of them. The top ten hold 13% of the sample, which has about 120,000 clones, approximately 82% seen once. This clonotype originated in a man aged 30-40 years in good health and CMV-seropositive. What was sequenced was PBMCs. The gene calls are TRBV11-2 and TRBJ2-1; D is unclear. The DNA for the CDR3 is TGTGCCAGCAGCTTAGTAGGCGGAAATGAGCAGTTCTTC. Amino acid sequence: CASSLVGGNEQFF.